This TCR beta chain comes out of a study of T cells in Graves' hyperthyroidism and ophthalmopathy. Study context: Specimen type is peripheral blood, collected at initial diagnosis prior to any treatment.

Using RNA transcripts as the source, TCR beta CDR3 regions were amplified. A first-round RT-PCR of the TCR CDR3 used the HTBI primer set. TCRdb ran MiXCR on the multiplex PCR reads and lists one entry per CDR3 protein. The profile shows about half a million distinct CDR3 sequences, 15% to 20% of them singletons. The CDR3 has 12 residues. Between the trimmed V and J ends, which lost 6 bases and 11 bases, there was a span of 16 bases. The germline V gene encodes CDR1 SEHNR and CDR2 FQNEAQ (reference sequence). The chain is built from TRBV7-9 and TRBJ1-1; no firm D call. The clonotype comes from a woman aged 25 to 39 with Graves' ophthalmopathy. The specimen was blood. The CDR3: CASRGQLGYAFF. The CDR3 region has the DNA TGTGCCAGCAGGGGTCAATTGGGCTACGCTTTCTTT.